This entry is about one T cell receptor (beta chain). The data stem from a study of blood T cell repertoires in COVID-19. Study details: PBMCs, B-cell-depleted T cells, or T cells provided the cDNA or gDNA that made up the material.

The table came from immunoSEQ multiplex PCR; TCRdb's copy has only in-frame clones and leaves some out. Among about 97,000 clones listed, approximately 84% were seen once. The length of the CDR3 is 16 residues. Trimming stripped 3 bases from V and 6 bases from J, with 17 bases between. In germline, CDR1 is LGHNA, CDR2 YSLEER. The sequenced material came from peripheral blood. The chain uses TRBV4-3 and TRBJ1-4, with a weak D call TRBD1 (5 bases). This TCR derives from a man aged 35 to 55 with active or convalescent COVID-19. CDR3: CASSQALRGGDEKLFF. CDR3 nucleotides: TGCGCCAGCAGCCAGGCTCTGAGGGGCGGGGATGAAAAACTGTTTTTT.